This T cell receptor beta chain comes out of a study of cytomegalovirus exposure and HLA in healthy donors. 60 Vbeta and 13 Jbeta primers were used in PCR. The data were produced by immunoSEQ multiplex PCR, yet TCRdb's version contains in-frame clones alone and is incomplete. The sample includes about 95,000 clones, approximately 77% of them seen just once. The CDR3 runs 14 residues. The germline V and J ends were trimmed by 1 base and 2 bases, with 7 bases remaining between them. CDR1 SGHDT and CDR2 YYEEEE come from the germline V gene. This clonotype was sampled from a woman between 40 and 55 years old in good health and CMV-seronegative. Sample: PBMCs. The chain links TRBV5-6 to TRBJ1-3, with unresolved D. The CDR3 spells CASSLRGAGNTIYF. CDR3 DNA sequence: TGTGCCAGCAGCTTGCGAGGAGCTGGAAACACCATATATTTT. The whole variable domain, filled in from reference TRBV5-6 and TRBJ1-3, reads DAGVTQSPTHLIKTRGQQVTLRCSPKSGHDTVSWYQQALGQGPQFIFQYYEEEERQRGNFPDRFSGHQFPNYSSELNVNALLLGDSALYLCASSLRGAGNTIYFGEGSWLTVV.